This T cell receptor beta chain originates from a study of cytomegalovirus exposure and HLA in healthy donors. Study as a whole: Of the donors genotyped, 300 to 500 in all, 65% to 90% fell in the Caucasian-associated ancestry cluster. Regarding the study as a whole: Earlier analysis yielded a pattern in which most TCR beta V segments were productive about 90% or about 30% of the time. Presence/absence comparisons presumed near-even sequencing depth among donors. Investigators reported more than 150 TCR beta chains as tied to cytomegalovirus.

Comments on this clone: Its specificity is unknown.

CDR3 length: 16 residues. The J segment lost 5 bases and the V segment lost 5 bases, leaving 9 bases of the junction unmatched. Germline assignment: CDR1 SEHNR and CDR2 FQNEAQ (reference sequence). The primer mix had 60 Vbeta and 13 Jbeta primers. This table comes from immunoSEQ multiplex PCR, and its TCRdb copy is limited to in-frame clones, with some not included. Among about 130,000 clones, around 69% were seen once, and the ten largest hold about 2.6%. This receptor was taken from a human donor in good health. This rearrangement joins TRBV7-9 to TRBJ2-1; TRBD1 agrees at 10 bases. Input material: PBMCs. The CDR3 DNA follows: TGTGCCAGCAGCGCTTCCGGACAGGGGGTGAACAATGAGCAGTTCTTC. Translating gives CASSASGQGVNNEQFF.